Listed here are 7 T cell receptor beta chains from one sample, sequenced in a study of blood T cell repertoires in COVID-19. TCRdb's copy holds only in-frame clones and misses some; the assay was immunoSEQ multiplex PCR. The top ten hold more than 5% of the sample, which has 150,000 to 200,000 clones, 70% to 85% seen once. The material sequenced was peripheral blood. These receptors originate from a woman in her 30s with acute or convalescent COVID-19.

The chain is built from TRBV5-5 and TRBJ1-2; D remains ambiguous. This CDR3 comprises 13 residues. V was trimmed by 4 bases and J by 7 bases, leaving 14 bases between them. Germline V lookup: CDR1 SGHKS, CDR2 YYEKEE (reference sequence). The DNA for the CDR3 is TGTGCCAGCAGCCGGGCCCTGGGAGGTGGCTACACCTTC. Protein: CASSRALGGGYTF.

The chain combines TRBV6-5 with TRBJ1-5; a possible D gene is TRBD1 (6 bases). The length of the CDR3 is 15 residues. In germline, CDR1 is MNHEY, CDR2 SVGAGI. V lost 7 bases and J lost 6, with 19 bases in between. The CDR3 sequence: CASISGARRAQPQHF. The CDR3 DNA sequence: TGTGCCAGCATTTCAGGGGCCCGCCGGGCTCAGCCCCAGCATTTT.

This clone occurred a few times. The CDR3 nucleotides read TGTGCCAGCAGTCAGTACACAGGGAACCTCTATGGCTACACCTTC. This codes for CASSQYTGNLYGYTF. V and J are TRBV6-5 and TRBJ1-2; tentative D call: TRBD1 (6 bases). The germline CDR1 and CDR2 sequences are MNHEY and SVGAGI. The CDR3 is made up of 15 amino acids. The V end lost 5 bases, the J end lost 4 bases, and 17 bases lay between the germline ends.

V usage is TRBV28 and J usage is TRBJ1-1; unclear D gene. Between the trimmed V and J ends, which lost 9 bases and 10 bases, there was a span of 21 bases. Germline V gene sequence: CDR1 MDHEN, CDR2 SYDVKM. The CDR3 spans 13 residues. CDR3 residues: CASQEGGSFAAFF. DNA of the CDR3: TGTGCCAGTCAGGAAGGAGGCAGTTTTGCAGCTTTCTTT.

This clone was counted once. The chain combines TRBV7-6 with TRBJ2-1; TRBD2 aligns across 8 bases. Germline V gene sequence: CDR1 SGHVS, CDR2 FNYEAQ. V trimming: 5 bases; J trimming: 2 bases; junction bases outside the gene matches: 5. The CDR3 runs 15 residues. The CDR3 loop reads CASSASGSPYNEQFF. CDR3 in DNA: TGTGCCAGCAGCGCAAGCGGGAGCCCCTACAATGAGCAGTTCTTC.

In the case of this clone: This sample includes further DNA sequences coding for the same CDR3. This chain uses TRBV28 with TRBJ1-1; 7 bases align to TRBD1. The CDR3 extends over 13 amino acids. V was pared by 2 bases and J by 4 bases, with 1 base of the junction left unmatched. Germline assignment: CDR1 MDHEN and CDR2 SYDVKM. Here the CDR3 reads CASSLQGGTEAFF. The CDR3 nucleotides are TGTGCCAGCAGTTTACAGGGGGGCACTGAAGCTTTCTTT. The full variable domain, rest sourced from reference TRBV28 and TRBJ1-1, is DVKVTQSSRYLVKRTGEKVFLECVQDMDHENMFWYRQDPGLGLRLIYFSYDVKMKEKGDIPEGYSVSREKKERFSLILESASTNQTSMYLCASSLQGGTEAFFGQGTRLTVV.

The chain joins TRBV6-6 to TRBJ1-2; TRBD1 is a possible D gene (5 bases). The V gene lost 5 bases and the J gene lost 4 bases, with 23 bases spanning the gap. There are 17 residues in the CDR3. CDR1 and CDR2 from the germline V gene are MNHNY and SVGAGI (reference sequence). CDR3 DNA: TGTGCCAGCAGTCCGAGGGGAAGGGGAGGAGGGACCTATGGCTACACCTTC. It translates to CASSPRGRGGGTYGYTF.